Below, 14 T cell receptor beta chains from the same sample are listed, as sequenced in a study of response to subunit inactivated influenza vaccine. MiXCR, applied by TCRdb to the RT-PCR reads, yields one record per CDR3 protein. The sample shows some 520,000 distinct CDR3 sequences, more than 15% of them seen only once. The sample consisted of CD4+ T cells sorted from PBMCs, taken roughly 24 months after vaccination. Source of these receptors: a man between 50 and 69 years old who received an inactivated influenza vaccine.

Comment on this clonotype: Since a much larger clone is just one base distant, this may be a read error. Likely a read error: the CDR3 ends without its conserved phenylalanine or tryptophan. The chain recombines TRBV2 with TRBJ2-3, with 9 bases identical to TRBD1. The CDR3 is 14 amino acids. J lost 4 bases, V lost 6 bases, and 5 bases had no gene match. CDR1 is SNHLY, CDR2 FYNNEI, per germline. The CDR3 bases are TGTGCCAGCAGCCCCGGGACAGGGTCAGATACGCAGTATATT. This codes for CASSPGTGSDTQYI.

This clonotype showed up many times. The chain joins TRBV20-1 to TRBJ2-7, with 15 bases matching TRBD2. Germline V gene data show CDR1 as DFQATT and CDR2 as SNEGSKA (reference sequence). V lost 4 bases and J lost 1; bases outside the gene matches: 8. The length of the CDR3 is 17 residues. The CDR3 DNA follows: TGCAGTGCTACTGGACTAGCGGGAGGGGAAAGGTCCTACGAGCAGTACTTC. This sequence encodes CSATGLAGGERSYEQYF.

The CDR3 loop reads CASSLILAHEQYF. The CDR3 region has the DNA TGTGCCAGCAGCTTAATCCTAGCCCACGAGCAGTACTTC. The gene calls are TRBV7-2 and TRBJ2-7; tentatively, D is TRBD2 (5 bases). From germline, CDR1 is SGHTA and CDR2 FQGNSA. V lost 2 bases, J lost 5 bases, and 10 bases lay in between. The CDR3 sequence is 13 residues long.

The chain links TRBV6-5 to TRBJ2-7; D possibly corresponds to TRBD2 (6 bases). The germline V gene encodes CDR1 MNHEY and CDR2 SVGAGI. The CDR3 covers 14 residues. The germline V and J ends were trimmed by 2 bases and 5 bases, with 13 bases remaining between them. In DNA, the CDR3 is TGTGCCAGCAGTTACAAGGCGGGAAGCGACGAGCAGTACTTC. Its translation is CASSYKAGSDEQYF.

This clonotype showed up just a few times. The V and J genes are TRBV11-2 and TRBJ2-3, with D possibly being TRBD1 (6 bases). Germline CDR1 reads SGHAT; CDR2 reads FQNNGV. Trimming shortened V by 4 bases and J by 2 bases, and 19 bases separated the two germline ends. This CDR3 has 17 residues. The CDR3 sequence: CASSSRSQGLITDTQYF. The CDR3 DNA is TGTGCCAGCAGCTCCCGAAGCCAGGGGTTAATCACAGATACGCAGTATTTT. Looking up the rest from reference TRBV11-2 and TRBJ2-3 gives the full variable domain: EAGVAQSPRYKIIEKRQSVAFWCNPISGHATLYWYQQILGQGPKLLIQFQNNGVVDDSQLPKDRFSAERLKGVDSTLKIQPAKLEDSAVYLCASSSRSQGLITDTQYFGPGTRLTVL.

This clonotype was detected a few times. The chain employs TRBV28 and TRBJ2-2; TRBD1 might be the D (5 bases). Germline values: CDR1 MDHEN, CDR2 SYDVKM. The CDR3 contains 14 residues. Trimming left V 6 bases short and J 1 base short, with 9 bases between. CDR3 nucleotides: TGTGCCAGCAGCCACCAGGGGAACACCGGGGAGCTGTTTTTT. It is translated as CASSHQGNTGELFF.

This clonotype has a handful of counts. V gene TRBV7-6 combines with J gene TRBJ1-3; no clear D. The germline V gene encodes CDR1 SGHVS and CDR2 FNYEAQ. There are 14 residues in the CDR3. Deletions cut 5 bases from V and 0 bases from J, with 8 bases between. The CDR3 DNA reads TGTGCCAGCAGCCCAGAGAGCTCTGGAAACACCATATATTTT. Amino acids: CASSPESSGNTIYF.

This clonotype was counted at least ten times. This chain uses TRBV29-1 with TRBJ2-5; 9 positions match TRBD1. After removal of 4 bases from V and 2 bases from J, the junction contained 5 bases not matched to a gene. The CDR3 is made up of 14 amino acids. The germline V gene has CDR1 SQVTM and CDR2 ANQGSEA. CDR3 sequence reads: CSVVSDRGQETQYF. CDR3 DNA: TGCAGCGTTGTGTCGGACAGGGGACAAGAGACCCAGTACTTC. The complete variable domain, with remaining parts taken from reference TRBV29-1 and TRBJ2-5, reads SAVISQKPSRDICQRGTSLTIQCQVDSQVTMMFWYRQQPGQSLTLIATANQGSEATYESGFVIDKFPISRPNLTFSTLTVSNMSPEDSSIYLCSVVSDRGQETQYFGPGTRLLVL.

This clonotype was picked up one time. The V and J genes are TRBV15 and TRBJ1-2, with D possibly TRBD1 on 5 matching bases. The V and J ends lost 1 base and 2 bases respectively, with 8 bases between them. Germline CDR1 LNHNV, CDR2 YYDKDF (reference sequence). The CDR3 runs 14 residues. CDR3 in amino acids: CATSRVKGNYGYTF. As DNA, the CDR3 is TGTGCCACCAGCAGAGTAAAGGGGAACTATGGCTACACCTTC.

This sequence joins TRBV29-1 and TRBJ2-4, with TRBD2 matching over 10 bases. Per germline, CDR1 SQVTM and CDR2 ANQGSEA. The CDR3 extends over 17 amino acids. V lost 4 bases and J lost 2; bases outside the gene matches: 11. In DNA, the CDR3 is TGCAGCGTTGCTAGCGGGAGTTTCCGCGTCTCCAAAAACATTCAGTACTTC. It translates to CSVASGSFRVSKNIQYF.

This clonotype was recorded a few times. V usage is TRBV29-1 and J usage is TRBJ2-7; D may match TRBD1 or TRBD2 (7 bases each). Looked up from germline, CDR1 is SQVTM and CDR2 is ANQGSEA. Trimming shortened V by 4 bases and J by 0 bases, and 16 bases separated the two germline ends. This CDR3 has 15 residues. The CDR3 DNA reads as TGCAGCGTTGTGCCGCGGGGGACAGTCTCCTACGAGCAGTACTTC. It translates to CSVVPRGTVSYEQYF.

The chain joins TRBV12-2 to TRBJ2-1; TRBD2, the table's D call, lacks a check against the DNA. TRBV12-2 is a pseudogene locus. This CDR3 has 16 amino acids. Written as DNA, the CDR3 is TGTGCAAGTCGCTTAGCCGGACTAGCGGCCTACAATGAGCAGTTCTTC. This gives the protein CASRLAGLAAYNEQFF.

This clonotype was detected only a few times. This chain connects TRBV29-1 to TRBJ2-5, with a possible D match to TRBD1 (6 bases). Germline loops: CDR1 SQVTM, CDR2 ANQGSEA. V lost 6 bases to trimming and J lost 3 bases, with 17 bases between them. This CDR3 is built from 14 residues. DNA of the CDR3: TGCAGCGTCTATACCCAGGGGATGGAAGAGACCCAGTACTTC. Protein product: CSVYTQGMEETQYF.

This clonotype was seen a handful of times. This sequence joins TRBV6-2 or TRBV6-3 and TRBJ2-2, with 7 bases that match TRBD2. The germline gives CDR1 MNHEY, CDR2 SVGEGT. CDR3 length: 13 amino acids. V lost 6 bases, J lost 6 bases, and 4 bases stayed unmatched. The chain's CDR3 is CASSTAGAGELFF. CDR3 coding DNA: TGTGCCAGCAGCACGGCGGGGGCCGGGGAGCTGTTTTTT.